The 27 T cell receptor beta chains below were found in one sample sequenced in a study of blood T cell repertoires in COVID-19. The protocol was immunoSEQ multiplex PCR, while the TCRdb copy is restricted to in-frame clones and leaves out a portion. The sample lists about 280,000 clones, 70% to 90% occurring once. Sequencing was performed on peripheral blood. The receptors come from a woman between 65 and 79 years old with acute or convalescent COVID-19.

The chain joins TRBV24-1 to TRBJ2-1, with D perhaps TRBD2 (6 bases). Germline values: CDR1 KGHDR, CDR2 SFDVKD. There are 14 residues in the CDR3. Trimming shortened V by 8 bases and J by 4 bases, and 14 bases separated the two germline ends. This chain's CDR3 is CATKAGPTYNEQFF. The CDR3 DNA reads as TGTGCCACCAAAGCGGGCCCCACGTACAATGAGCAGTTCTTC.

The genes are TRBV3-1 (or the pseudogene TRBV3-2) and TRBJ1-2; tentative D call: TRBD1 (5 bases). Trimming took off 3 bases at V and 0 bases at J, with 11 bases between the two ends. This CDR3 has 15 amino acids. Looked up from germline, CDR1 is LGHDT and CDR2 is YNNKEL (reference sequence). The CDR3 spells CASSHPTVPNYGYTF. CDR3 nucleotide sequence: TGTGCCAGCAGCCACCCGACAGTTCCTAACTATGGCTACACCTTC.

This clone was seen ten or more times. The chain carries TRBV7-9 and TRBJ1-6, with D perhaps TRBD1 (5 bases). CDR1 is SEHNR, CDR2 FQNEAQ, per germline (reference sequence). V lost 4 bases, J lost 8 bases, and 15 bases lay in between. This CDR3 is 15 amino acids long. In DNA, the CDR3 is TGTGCCAGCAGCTCAGGGAATTCCGCCTATTCACCCCTCCACTTT. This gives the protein CASSSGNSAYSPLHF.

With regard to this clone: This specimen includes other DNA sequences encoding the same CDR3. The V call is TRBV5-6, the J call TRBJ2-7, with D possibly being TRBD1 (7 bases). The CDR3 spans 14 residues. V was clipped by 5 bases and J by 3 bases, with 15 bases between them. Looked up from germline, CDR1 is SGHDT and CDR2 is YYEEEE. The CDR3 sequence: CASSPGGRGYEQYF. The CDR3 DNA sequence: TGTGCCAGCAGTCCAGGGGGGCGGGGCTACGAGCAGTACTTC.

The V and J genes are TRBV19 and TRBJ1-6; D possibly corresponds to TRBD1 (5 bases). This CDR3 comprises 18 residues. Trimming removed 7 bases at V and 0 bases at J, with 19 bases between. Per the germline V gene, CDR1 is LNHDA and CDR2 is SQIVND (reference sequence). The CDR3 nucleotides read TGTGCCAGTACCATAGAAGGGGAGGGTCCCTCCTATAATTCACCCCTCCACTTT. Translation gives CASTIEGEGPSYNSPLHF.

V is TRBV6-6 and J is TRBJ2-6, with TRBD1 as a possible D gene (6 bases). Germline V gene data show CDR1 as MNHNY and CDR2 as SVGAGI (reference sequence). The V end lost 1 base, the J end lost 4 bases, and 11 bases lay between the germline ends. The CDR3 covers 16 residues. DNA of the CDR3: TGTGCCAGCAGTTACTTTGCAGGGGCCGGGGCCAACGTCCTGACTTTC. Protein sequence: CASSYFAGAGANVLTF.

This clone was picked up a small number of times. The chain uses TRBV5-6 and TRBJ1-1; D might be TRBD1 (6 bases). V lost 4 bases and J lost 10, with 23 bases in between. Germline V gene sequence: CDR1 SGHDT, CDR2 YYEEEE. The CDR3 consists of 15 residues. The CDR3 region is CASSTMDSLWMRAFF. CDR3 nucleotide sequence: TGTGCCAGCAGCACTATGGACAGTCTCTGGATGAGAGCTTTCTTT.

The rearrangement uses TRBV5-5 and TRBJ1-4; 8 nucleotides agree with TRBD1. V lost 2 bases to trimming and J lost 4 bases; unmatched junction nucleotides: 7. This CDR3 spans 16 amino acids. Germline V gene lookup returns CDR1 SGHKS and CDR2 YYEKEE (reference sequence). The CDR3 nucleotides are TGTGCCAGCAGCTTCCGCTCTGGGACAGGTAATGAAAAACTGTTTTTT. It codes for CASSFRSGTGNEKLFF.

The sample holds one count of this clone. CDR3 nucleotides: TGTGCCAGCAGCTTATTTCCAGGCTCTAGCACAGATACGCAGTATTTT. Protein product: CASSLFPGSSTDTQYF. V gene TRBV7-7 combines with J gene TRBJ2-3; D not certain. The V gene lost 2 bases and the J gene lost 0 bases, with 12 bases spanning the gap. Germline CDR1 SSHAT, CDR2 FNYEAQ (reference sequence). The CDR3 loop spans 16 amino acids.

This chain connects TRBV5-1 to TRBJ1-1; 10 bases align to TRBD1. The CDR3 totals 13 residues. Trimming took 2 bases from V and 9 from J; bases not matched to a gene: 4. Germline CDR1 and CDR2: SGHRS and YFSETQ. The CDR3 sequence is CASSFGTGEKAFF. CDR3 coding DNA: TGCGCCAGCAGCTTCGGGACAGGGGAGAAAGCTTTCTTT.

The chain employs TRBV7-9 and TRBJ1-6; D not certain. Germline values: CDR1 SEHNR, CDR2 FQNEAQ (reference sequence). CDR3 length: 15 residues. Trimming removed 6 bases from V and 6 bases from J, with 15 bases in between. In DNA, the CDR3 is TGTGCCAGCAGGCCCCCCACGGGATCTAATTCACCCCTCCACTTT. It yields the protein CASRPPTGSNSPLHF. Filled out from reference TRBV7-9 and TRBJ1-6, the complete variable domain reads DTGVSQNPRHKITKRGQNVTFRCDPISEHNRLYWYRQTLGQGPEFLTYFQNEAQLEKSRLLSDRFSAERPKGSFSTLEIQRTEQGDSAMYLCASRPPTGSNSPLHFGNGTRLTVT.

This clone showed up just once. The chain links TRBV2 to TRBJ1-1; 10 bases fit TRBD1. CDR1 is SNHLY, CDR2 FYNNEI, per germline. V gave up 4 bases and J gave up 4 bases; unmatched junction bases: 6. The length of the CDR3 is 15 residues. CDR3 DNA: TGTGCCAGCAGTGCCGAGGACAGGGGGACCACTGAAGCTTTCTTT. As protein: CASSAEDRGTTEAFF.

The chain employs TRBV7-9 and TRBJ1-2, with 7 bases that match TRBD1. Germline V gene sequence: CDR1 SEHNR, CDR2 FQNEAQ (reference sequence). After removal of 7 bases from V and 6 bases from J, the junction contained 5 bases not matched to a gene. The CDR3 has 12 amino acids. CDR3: CASTRDSDGYTF. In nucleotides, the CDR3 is TGTGCCAGCACCCGGGACAGCGATGGCTACACCTTC. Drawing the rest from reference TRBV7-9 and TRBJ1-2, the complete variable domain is DTGVSQNPRHKITKRGQNVTFRCDPISEHNRLYWYRQTLGQGPEFLTYFQNEAQLEKSRLLSDRFSAERPKGSFSTLEIQRTEQGDSAMYLCASTRDSDGYTFGSGTRLTVV.

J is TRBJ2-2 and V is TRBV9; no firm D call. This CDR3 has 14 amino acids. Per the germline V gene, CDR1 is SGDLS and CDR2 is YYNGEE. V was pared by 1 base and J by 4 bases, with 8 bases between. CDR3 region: CASSVSVSTGELFF. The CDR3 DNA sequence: TGTGCCAGCAGCGTATCAGTTTCCACCGGGGAGCTGTTTTTT.

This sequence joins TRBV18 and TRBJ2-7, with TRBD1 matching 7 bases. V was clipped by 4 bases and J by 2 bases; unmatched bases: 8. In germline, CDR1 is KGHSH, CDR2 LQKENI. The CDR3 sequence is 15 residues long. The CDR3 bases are TGTGCCAGCTCACTCAACCCCGGGACAGCCTACGAGCAGTACTTC. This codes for CASSLNPGTAYEQYF.

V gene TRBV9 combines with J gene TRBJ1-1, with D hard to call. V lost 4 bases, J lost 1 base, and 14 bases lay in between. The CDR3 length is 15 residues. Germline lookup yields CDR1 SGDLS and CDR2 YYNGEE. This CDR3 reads CASSPSEFPNTEAFF. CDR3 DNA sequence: TGTGCCAGCAGCCCTAGCGAGTTCCCGAACACTGAAGCTTTCTTT.

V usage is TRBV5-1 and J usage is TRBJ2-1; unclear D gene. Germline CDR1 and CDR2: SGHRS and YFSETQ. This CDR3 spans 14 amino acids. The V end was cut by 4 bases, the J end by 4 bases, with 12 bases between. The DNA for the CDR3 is TGCGCCAGCAGCGCCCCGGGTGGGTACAATGAGCAGTTCTTC. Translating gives CASSAPGGYNEQFF.

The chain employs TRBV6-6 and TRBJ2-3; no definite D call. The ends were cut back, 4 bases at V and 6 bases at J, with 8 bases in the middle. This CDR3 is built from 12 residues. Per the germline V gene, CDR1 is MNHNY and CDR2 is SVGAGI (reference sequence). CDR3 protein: CASSSTPDTQYF. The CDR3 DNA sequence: TGTGCCAGCAGTTCGACACCGGATACGCAGTATTTT.

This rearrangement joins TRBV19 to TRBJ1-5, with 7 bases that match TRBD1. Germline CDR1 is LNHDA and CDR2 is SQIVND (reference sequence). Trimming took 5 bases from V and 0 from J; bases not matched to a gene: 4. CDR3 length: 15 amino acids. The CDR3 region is CASSSQGYSNQPQHF. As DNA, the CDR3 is TGTGCCAGTAGTTCACAGGGGTATAGCAATCAGCCCCAGCATTTT.

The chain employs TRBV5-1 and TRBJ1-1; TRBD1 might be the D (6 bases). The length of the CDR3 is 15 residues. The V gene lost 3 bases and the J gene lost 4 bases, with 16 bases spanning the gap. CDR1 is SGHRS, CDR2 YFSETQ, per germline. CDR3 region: CASSSSGGLGTEAFF. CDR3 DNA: TGCGCCAGCAGCTCCTCCGGGGGGCTGGGCACTGAAGCTTTCTTT.

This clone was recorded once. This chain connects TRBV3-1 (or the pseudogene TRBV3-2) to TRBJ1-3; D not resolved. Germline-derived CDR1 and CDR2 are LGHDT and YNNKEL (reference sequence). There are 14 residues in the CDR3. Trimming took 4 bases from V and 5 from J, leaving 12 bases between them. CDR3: CASSPSPGRNTIYF. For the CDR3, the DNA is TGTGCCAGCAGCCCGTCCCCAGGCCGAAACACCATATATTTT.

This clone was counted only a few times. The CDR3 nucleotides read TGTGCCAGCAGGAACGCTGGACAGTTGTCCGGAAACACCATATATTTT. Amino acid sequence: CASRNAGQLSGNTIYF. The rearrangement links TRBV3-1 (or the pseudogene TRBV3-2) to TRBJ1-3; D might be TRBD1 (6 bases). The germline CDR1 and CDR2 sequences are LGHDT and YNNKEL (reference sequence). The V gene lost 6 bases and the J gene lost 4 bases, with 19 bases spanning the gap. The CDR3 loop spans 16 amino acids.

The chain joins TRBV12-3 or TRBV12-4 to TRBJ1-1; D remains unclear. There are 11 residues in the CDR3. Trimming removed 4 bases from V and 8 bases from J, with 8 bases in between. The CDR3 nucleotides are TGTGCCAGCAGTTCTTTTCGGGAAGCTTTCTTT. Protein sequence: CASSSFREAFF.

The CDR3 DNA sequence: TGTGCCAGCAGTCCCAGGGGCGCCGGCAATCAGCCCCAGCATTTT. Its protein is CASSPRGAGNQPQHF. V gene TRBV28 combines with J gene TRBJ1-5, with a weak D call TRBD1 (6 bases). Trimming pared 5 bases from V and 2 bases from J, leaving 13 bases between. Germline CDR1 and CDR2: MDHEN and SYDVKM. This CDR3 region has 15 residues.

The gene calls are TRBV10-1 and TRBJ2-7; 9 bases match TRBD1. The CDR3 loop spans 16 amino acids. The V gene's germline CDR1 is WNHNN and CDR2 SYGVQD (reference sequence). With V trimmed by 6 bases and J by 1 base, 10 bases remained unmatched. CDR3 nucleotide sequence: TGCGCCAGCAGCGACTCACAGGGGGCTGCGTCCTACGAGCAGTACTTC. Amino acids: CASSDSQGAASYEQYF.

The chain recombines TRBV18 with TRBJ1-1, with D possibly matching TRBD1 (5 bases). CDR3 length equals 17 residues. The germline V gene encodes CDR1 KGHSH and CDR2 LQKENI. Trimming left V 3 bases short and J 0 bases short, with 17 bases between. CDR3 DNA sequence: TGTGCCAGCTCACCCCGGGGGACGGCTAGAATGAACACTGAAGCTTTCTTT. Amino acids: CASSPRGTARMNTEAFF.

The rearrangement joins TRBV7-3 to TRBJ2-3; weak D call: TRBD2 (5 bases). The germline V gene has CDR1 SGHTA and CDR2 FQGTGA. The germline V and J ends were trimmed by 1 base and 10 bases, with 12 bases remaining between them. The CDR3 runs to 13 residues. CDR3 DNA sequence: TGTGCCAGCAGCTTAAATCCGGGGTTGCCGCAGTATTTT. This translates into CASSLNPGLPQYF.